This T cell receptor (beta chain) was sequenced during a study of blood T cell repertoires in COVID-19. The CDR3 has 15 amino acids. CDR1 and CDR2 (germline): LNHDA, SQIVND (reference sequence). V lost 8 bases and J lost 4; bases outside the gene matches: 9. TCRdb's copy holds only in-frame clones and misses some; the assay was immunoSEQ multiplex PCR. This table holds about 150,000 clones, around 80% found once. This clone has only one observation. Clinical histories supplied by participants themselves formed the basis of cohort assignment. Source material: PBMCs or T cells enriched from blood (not recorded which). This sequence joins TRBV19 and TRBJ2-5; TRBD2 matches at 11 bases. The TCR sequence derives from a woman aged 65 to 85 in a cohort exposed to, infected with or recovered from COVID-19 (not recorded which). As DNA, the CDR3 is TGTGCCAGTGCAATATCCGGACTAGCGGGAGAGACCCAGTACTTC. Its translation: CASAISGLAGETQYF.